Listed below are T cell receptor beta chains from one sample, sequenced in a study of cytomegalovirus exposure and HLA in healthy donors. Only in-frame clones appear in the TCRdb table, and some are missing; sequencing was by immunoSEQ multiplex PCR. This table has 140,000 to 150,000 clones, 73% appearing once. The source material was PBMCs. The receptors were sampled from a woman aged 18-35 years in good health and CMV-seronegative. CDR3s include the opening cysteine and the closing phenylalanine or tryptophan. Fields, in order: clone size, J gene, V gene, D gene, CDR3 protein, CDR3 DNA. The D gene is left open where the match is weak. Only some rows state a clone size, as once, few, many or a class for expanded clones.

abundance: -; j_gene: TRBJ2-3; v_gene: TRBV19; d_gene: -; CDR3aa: CASSMGRGWADTQYF; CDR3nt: TGTGCCAGTAGTATGGGGAGGGGGTGGGCAGATACGCAGTATTTT
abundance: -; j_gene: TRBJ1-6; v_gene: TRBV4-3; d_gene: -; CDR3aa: CASSQVRGLRSPLHF; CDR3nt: TGCGCCAGCAGCCAAGTCAGGGGCTTGCGATCACCCCTCCACTTT
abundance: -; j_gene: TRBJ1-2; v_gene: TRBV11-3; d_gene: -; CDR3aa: CASSLGGTRGYTF; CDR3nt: TGTGCCAGCAGCTTAGGAGGAACTCGTGGCTACACCTTC
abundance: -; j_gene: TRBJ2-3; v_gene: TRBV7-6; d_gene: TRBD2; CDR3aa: CASSLGTSGRADTQYF; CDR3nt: TGTGCCAGCAGCTTAGGGACTAGCGGGAGGGCCGATACGCAGTATTTT
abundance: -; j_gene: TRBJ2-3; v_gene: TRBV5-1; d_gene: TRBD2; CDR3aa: CASSLVPSGMADTQYF; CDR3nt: TGCGCCAGCAGCTTGGTCCCTAGCGGGATGGCGGATACGCAGTATTTT
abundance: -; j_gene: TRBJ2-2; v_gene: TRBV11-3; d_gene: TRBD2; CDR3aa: CASSLGLAGGTGELFF; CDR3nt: TGTGCCAGCAGCTTGGGGCTAGCGGGAGGGACCGGGGAGCTGTTTTTT
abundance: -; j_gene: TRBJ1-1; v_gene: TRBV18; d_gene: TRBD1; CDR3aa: CASLRSGTDTEAFF; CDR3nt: TGTGCCAGCTTAAGATCCGGGACAGACACTGAAGCTTTCTTT
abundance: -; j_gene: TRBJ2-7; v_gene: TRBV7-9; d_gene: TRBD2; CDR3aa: CASSLGGWHEQYF; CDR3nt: TGTGCCAGCAGCTTGGGGGGGTGGCACGAGCAGTACTTC
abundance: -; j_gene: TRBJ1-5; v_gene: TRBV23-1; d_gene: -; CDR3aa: CASKSRKNRRYQPQHF; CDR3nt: TGCGCCAGCAAGTCCCGTAAGAACAGGCGGTATCAGCCCCAGCATTTT
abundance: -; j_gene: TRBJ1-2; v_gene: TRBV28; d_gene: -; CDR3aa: CASSLFSDGYTF; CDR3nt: TGTGCCAGCAGTTTATTCAGTGATGGCTACACCTTC
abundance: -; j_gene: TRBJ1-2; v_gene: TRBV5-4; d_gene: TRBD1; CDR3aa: CASSRTLDRNYGYTF; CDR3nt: TGTGCCAGCAGCAGAACTTTGGACAGGAACTATGGCTACACCTTC
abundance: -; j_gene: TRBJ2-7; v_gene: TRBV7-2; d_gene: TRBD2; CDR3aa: CASSLGASGGQRSYEQYF; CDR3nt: TGTGCCAGCAGCTTAGGGGCTAGCGGGGGGCAGAGGTCCTACGAGCAGTACTTC
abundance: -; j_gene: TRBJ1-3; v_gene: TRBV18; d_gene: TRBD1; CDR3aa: CASSPPATGTGNTIYF; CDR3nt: TGTGCCAGCTCACCCCCAGCGACAGGGACTGGAAACACCATATATTTT
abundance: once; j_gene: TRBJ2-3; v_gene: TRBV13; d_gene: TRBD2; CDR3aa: CASSSPSGSGDTQYF; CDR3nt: TGTGCCAGCAGCTCCCCAAGCGGGAGTGGGGATACGCAGTATTTT
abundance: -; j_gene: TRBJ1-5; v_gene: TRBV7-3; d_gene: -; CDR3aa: CASSWTPGWPQHF; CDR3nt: TGTGCCAGCAGCTGGACTCCCGGATGGCCCCAGCATTTT
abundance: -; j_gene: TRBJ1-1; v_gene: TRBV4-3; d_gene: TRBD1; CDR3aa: CASSQEAGGHTEAFF; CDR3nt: TGCGCCAGCAGCCAAGAGGCAGGGGGTCACACTGAAGCTTTCTTT
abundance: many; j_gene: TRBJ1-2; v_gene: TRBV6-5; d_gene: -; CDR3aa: CASSYRGFVDGYTF; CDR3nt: TGTGCCAGCAGTTATAGAGGATTTGTGGATGGCTACACCTTC
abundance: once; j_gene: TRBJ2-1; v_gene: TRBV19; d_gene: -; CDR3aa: CASSILYHGFSYNEQFF; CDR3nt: TGTGCCAGTAGTATATTATACCACGGGTTCTCCTACAATGAGCAGTTCTTC
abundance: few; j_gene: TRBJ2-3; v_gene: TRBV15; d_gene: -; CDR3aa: CATSREGTSSPTNTQYF; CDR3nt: TGTGCCACCAGCAGAGAGGGAACTAGCAGCCCCACAAATACGCAGTATTTT
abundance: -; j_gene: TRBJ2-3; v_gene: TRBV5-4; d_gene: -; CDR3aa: CASSPEQGRDTQYF; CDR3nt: TGTGCCAGCAGCCCGGAACAGGGAAGAGATACGCAGTATTTT
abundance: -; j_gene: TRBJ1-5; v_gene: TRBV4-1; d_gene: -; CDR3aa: CASSHNEGAANQPQHF; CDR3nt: TGCGCCAGCAGCCATAACGAAGGGGCCGCCAATCAGCCCCAGCATTTT
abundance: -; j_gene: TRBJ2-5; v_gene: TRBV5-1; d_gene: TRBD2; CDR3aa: CASSKTSGVQETQYF; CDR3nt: TGCGCCAGCAGCAAGACTAGCGGGGTCCAAGAGACCCAGTACTTC
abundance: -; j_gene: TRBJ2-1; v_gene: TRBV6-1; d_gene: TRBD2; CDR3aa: CASSEGLAGAYNEQFF; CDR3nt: TGTGCCAGCAGTGAAGGTCTAGCGGGAGCTTACAATGAGCAGTTCTTC
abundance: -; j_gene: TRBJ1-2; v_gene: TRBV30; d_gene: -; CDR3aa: CAWSGTGRNYGYTF; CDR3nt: TGTGCCTGGAGTGGAACAGGTCGAAACTATGGCTACACCTTC
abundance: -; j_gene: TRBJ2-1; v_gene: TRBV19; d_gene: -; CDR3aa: CASSSWRAYNEQFF; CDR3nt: TGTGCCAGTAGTAGCTGGAGGGCCTACAATGAGCAGTTCTTC
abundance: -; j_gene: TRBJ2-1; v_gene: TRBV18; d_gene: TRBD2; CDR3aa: CASSWLAADNEQFF; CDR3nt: TGTGCCAGCTCCTGGCTAGCGGCAGACAATGAGCAGTTCTTC
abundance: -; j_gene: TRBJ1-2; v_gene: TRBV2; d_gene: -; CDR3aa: CATNRDWPYGYTF; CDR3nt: TGTGCCACGAACCGGGACTGGCCCTATGGCTACACCTTC
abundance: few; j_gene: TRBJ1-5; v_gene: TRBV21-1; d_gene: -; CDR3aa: CASSKGRQGNQPQHF; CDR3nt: TGTGCCAGCAGCAAAGGTCGGCAGGGAAATCAGCCCCAGCATTTT
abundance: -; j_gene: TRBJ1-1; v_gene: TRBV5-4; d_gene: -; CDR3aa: CASSSPTGDTEAFF; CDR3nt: TGTGCCAGCAGCTCCCCTACGGGGGACACTGAAGCTTTCTTT
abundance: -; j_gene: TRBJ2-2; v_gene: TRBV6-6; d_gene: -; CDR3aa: CASSYLSGTPGELFF; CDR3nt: TGTGCCAGCAGCTATCTATCCGGGACTCCCGGGGAGCTGTTTTTT
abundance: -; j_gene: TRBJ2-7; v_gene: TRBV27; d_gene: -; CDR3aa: CASSHNSYEQYF; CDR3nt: TGTGCCAGCAGTCACAACTCCTACGAGCAGTACTTC
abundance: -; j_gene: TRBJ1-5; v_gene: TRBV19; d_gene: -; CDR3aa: CASSIRAGSLNQPQHF; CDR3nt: TGTGCCAGTAGTATCAGGGCCGGGAGCCTCAATCAGCCCCAGCATTTT
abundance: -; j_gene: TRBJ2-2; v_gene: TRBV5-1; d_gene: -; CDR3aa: CASSLELAATGELFF; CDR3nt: TGCGCCAGCAGCTTGGAACTAGCCGCCACCGGGGAGCTGTTTTTT
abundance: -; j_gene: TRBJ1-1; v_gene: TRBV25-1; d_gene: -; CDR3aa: CASSASRGRSQMNTEAFF; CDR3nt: TGTGCCAGCAGTGCCTCTAGAGGGCGGTCCCAAATGAACACTGAAGCTTTCTTT
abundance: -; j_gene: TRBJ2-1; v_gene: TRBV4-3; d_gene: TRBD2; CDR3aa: CASRRTSGSLGEQFF; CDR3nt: TGCGCCAGCAGGAGGACTAGCGGGAGCTTGGGGGAGCAGTTCTTC
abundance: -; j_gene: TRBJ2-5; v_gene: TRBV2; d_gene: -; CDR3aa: CATLQGQETQYF; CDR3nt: TGTGCCACACTACAGGGACAAGAGACCCAGTACTTC
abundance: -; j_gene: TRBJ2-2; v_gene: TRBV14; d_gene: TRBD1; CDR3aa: CASSRQGNTGELFF; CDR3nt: TGTGCCAGCAGCCGACAGGGGAACACCGGGGAGCTGTTTTTT
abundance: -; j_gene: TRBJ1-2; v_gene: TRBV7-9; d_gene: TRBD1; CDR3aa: CASSLDRDGYTF; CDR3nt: TGTGCCAGCAGCTTGGACAGGGATGGCTACACCTTC
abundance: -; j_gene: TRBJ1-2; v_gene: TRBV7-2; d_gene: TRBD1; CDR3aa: CASSQAGGDGYTF; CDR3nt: TGTGCCAGCAGCCAAGCAGGGGGCGACGGCTACACCTTC
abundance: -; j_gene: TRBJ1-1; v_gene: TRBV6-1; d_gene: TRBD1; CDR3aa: CASSLQGGDTEAFF; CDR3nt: TGTGCCAGCAGTCTACAGGGGGGCGACACTGAAGCTTTCTTT
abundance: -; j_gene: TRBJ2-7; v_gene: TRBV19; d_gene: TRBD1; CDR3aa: CASSSAGGPSYEQYF; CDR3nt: TGTGCCAGTAGTTCCGCAGGGGGCCCGTCCTACGAGCAGTACTTC
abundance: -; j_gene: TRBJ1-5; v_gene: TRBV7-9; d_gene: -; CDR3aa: CSSSYDRFGSNQPQHF; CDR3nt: TGTTCCAGCAGCTATGACAGATTTGGGAGCAATCAGCCCCAGCATTTT
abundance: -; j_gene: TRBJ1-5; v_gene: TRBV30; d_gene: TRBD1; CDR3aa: CAPTGFSDQPQHF; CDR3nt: TGTGCGCCGACAGGGTTTAGTGATCAGCCCCAGCATTTT
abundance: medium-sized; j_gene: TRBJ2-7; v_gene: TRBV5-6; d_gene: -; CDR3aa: CASSWTSGVAGGSYF; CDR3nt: -
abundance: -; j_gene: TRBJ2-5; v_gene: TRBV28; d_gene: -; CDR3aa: CASTVGGFAEATQYF; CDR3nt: TGTGCCAGCACCGTTGGGGGGTTTGCCGAAGCGACCCAGTACTTC
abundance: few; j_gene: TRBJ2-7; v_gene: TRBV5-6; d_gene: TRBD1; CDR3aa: CASSLGGPTGQGSYEQYF; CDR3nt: TGTGCCAGCAGCTTAGGGGGCCCCACGGGACAGGGTTCCTACGAGCAGTACTTC
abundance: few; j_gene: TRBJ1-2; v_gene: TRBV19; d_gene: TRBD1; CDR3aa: CATLPQGVGYGYTF; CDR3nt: TGTGCCACCCTCCCGCAGGGGGTGGGGTATGGCTACACCTTC
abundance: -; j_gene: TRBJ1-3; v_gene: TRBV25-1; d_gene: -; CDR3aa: CASIPAGGNTIYF; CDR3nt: TGTGCCAGCATTCCCGCGGGTGGAAACACCATATATTTT
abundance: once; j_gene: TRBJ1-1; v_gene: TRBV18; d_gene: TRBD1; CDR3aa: CASSPPGQGGTEAFF; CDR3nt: TGTGCCAGCTCACCCCCGGGACAGGGAGGTACTGAAGCTTTCTTT
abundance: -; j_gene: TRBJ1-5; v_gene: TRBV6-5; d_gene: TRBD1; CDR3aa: CASSYAGGDQPQHF; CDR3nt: TGTGCCAGCAGTTACGCAGGGGGTGATCAGCCCCAGCATTTT
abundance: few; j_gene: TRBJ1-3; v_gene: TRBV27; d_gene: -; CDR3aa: CASSSLGRAGNTIYF; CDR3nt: TGTGCCAGCAGTTCCCTGGGCAGGGCTGGAAACACCATATATTTT
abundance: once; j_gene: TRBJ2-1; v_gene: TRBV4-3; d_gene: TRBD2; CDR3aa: CASRGGVTSIDEQFF; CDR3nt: TGCGCCAGCAGGGGGGGGGTGACTAGCATTGATGAGCAGTTCTTC
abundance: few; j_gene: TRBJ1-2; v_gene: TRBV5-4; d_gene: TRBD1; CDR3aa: CASSSLKTGDVNYGYTF; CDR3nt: TGTGCCAGCAGCTCATTAAAAACAGGGGACGTTAACTATGGCTACACCTTC
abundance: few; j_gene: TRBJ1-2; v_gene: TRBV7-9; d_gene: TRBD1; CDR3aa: CASSSGTGIYGYTF; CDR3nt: TGTGCCAGCAGCTCCGGGACAGGGATCTATGGCTACACCTTC
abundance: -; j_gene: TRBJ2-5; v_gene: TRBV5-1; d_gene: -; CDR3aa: CASSLASASGTQYF; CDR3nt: TGCGCCAGCAGCTTGGCCTCAGCTAGTGGGACCCAGTACTTC
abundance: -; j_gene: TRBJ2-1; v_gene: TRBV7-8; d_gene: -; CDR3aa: CASSLEGSSSYNEQFF; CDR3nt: TGTGCCAGCAGCTTAGAGGGGTCAAGCTCCTACAATGAGCAGTTCTTC